This T cell receptor (beta chain) was profiled in a study of molecular identifiers for immune sequencing clone quantification. Study in general: Five portions were made in replicates from RNA of around 20,000 or 100,000 naive CD8 cells, and four underwent sequencing. Findings and caveats of the study: Clones carrying above 20 RNA copies accounted for over 98% of effector molecules, under 1% in naive cells.

This clonotype was seen repeatedly, ten times or more. The antigen remains unidentified. As CD8+CD4-CCR7+CD45RA+ cells, naive CD8 T cells were sorted. For bulk TCR libraries, previously described methods and listed TCR primers were used. One entry per CDR3 protein, called by TCRdb with MiXCR from the PCR reads. The repertoire has fewer than 75,000 distinct CDR3 sequences, around a sixth of them found once; the top ten carry 1.4% to 1.5%. Trimming stripped 0 bases from V and 1 base from J, with 6 bases between. CDR3 length equals 14 residues. CDR1 and CDR2 (germline): SGHVS, FQNEAQ. V is TRBV7-8 and J is TRBJ1-1; D is uncertain. The sequenced sample consisted of naive CD8+ T cells from blood, with Jurkat cell RNA spiked in. Subset here: FACS-sorted CD8+CD4-CCR7+CD45RA+ naive T cells. The TCR originated in a human donor in good health. Some libraries in this study had Jurkat cell RNA spiked in. The CDR3 region is CASSLALPNTEAFF. CDR3 bases: TGTGCCAGCAGCTTAGCTCTCCCGAACACTGAAGCTTTCTTT.